The 15 T cell receptor beta chains below come from one sample, sequenced in a study of blood T cell repertoires in COVID-19. Repertoires were generated with immunoSEQ multiplex PCR, while TCRdb's copy carries only in-frame clones and drops some. This repertoire shows 200,000 to 250,000 clones, approximately 90% found once; its top ten account for approximately 2.5%. What was sequenced was peripheral blood. Source of these receptors: a man aged 25-45 years with COVID-19, enrolled during active disease.

The chain joins TRBV7-6 to TRBJ1-4; D may be TRBD1 (6 bases). V lost 4 bases and J 2 bases, leaving 11 bases between the germline ends. There are 15 residues in the CDR3. Looked up from germline, CDR1 is SGHVS and CDR2 is FNYEAQ. The DNA of the CDR3 is TGTGCCAGCAGCTCACAGGGTACGACTAATGAAAAACTGTTTTTT. This translates into CASSSQGTTNEKLFF.

This clone was detected only once. This chain connects TRBV7-9 to TRBJ2-2; 8 nucleotides agree with TRBD2. This CDR3 contains 15 residues. V lost 2 bases and J lost 4; bases outside the gene matches: 3. CDR1 and CDR2 (germline): SEHNR, FQNEAQ (reference sequence). In nucleotides, the CDR3 is TGTGCCAGCAGCTTATCGGGAGGGGGCACCGGGGAGCTGTTTTTT. Residues: CASSLSGGGTGELFF.

This chain joins TRBV11-2 and TRBJ2-3; 13 nucleotides line up with TRBD2. The CDR3 consists of 16 residues. V lost 4 bases, J lost 5 bases, and 6 bases stayed unmatched. Germline CDR1 reads SGHAT; CDR2 reads FQNNGV. In DNA form, the CDR3 reads TGTGCCAGCAGCTCCCGGACTAGCGGGAGAATAGATACGCAGTATTTT. Protein product: CASSSRTSGRIDTQYF.

The chain couples TRBV6-5 to TRBJ1-2; D gene unclear. The CDR3 has 16 residues. From germline, CDR1 is MNHEY and CDR2 SVGAGI. V was clipped by 2 bases and J by 3 bases, with 16 bases between them. CDR3 DNA: TGTGCCAGCAGTTACGGGCCCCCCGAGCTTGACTATGGCTACACCTTC. This sequence encodes CASSYGPPELDYGYTF.

The chain has TRBV27 and TRBJ2-7, with D unresolved. This CDR3 contains 17 residues. The V and J ends lost 5 bases and 0 bases respectively, with 20 bases between them. Per germline, CDR1 MNHEY and CDR2 SMNVEV (reference sequence). Written as DNA, the CDR3 is TGTGCCAGCAGTCCAGGTTTGGTAAACCCCAGCTCCTACGAGCAGTACTTC. This translates into CASSPGLVNPSSYEQYF.

The chain combines TRBV11-1 with TRBJ1-1; possibly TRBD1 for D (6 bases). V lost 3 bases, J lost 7 bases, and 15 bases lay in between. In germline, CDR1 is SGHAT, CDR2 FQDESV (reference sequence). This CDR3 spans 14 amino acids. The CDR3 DNA reads as TGTGCCAGCAGCTTCGGTGGCAGGGGCGGTGAAGCTTTCTTT. Residues: CASSFGGRGGEAFF.

V gene TRBV5-5 combines with J gene TRBJ1-4, with 7 bases fitting TRBD1. The V and J ends lost 4 bases and 8 bases, in that order; junction bases with no gene match: 11. The CDR3 extends over 15 amino acids. CDR1 SGHKS and CDR2 YYEKEE come from the germline V gene (reference sequence). Written as DNA, the CDR3 is TGTGCCAGCAGCGAGGGGGCGAGGGGTAGGGAAAAACTGTTTTTT. Amino acids: CASSEGARGREKLFF.

The rearrangement joins TRBV5-1 to TRBJ2-1; 14 bases map to TRBD2. The germline CDR1 and CDR2 sequences are SGHRS and YFSETQ. This CDR3 comprises 17 residues. V was pared by 2 bases and J by 4 bases, with 5 bases of the junction left unmatched. CDR3 bases: TGCGCCAGCAGCTTAGGGACTAGCGGGGGACAATACAATGAGCAGTTCTTC. Protein: CASSLGTSGGQYNEQFF.

This clone was counted between two and nine times. CDR3 DNA: TGTGCCATCAGTGCGGGACAGGGGGCGAGCTGGCAGCCCCAGCATTTT. This codes for CAISAGQGASWQPQHF. The V gene is TRBV10-3, the J gene TRBJ1-5, with 12 bases lining up with TRBD1. The CDR3 is 16 residues long. Trimming at V came to 4 bases and at J to 7 bases, leaving 8 bases not matched to a gene. Germline V gene data show CDR1 as ENHRY and CDR2 as SYGVKD.

V is TRBV9 and J is TRBJ2-1, with TRBD1 matching 7 bases. Per germline, CDR1 SGDLS and CDR2 YYNGEE. CDR3 length equals 14 residues. Trimming took 4 bases from V and 9 from J; bases not matched to a gene: 10. In nucleotides, the CDR3 is TGTGCCAGCAGCCCGAGTACAGGGGACGGTGAGCAGTTCTTC. Residues: CASSPSTGDGEQFF. Full variable domain (rest looked up from reference TRBV9 and TRBJ2-1): DSGVTQTPKHLITATGQRVTLRCSPRSGDLSVYWYQQSLDQGLQFLIQYYNGEERAKGNILERFSAQQFPDLHSELNLSSLELGDSALYFCASSPSTGDGEQFFGPGTRLTVL.

This chain uses TRBV7-3 with TRBJ2-1; 7 bases are shared with TRBD2. Looked up from germline, CDR1 is SGHTA and CDR2 is FQGTGA. The CDR3 has 15 amino acids. After removal of 4 bases from V and 4 bases from J, the junction contained 7 bases not matched to a gene. The CDR3 sequence: CASSWGLSSYNEQFF. In DNA, the CDR3 is TGTGCCAGCAGCTGGGGACTATCTTCTTACAATGAGCAGTTCTTC.

This clone was counted once. V and J are TRBV28 and TRBJ1-2, with TRBD1 as a possible D gene (5 bases). Germline CDR1 reads MDHEN; CDR2 reads SYDVKM. CDR3 size: 15 residues. V was shortened by 2 bases and J by 5 bases, with 15 bases between the two germline ends. CDR3 region: CASSLADGRVYGYTF. The CDR3 nucleotides read TGTGCCAGCAGTTTAGCGGACGGCAGGGTTTATGGCTACACCTTC.

This sequence joins TRBV18 and TRBJ1-2, with D possibly TRBD1 on 6 matching bases. CDR1 and CDR2 from the germline V gene are KGHSH and LQKENI. V was pared by 4 bases and J by 6 bases, with 12 bases between. The CDR3 extends over 13 amino acids. CDR3 sequence reads: CASSLRQEDGYTF. The CDR3 DNA reads TGTGCCAGCTCACTCCGACAGGAGGATGGCTACACCTTC.

This sequence joins TRBV19 and TRBJ2-5; 9 bases align to TRBD2. V gave up 5 bases and J gave up 1 base; unmatched junction bases: 8. The CDR3 extends over 16 amino acids. Germline CDR1 LNHDA, CDR2 SQIVND (reference sequence). This chain's CDR3 is CASSSLGLATQETQYF. DNA for the CDR3: TGTGCCAGTAGTTCCTTAGGACTAGCGACCCAAGAGACCCAGTACTTC. The full variable domain, with the rest looked up from reference TRBV19 and TRBJ2-5, is DGGITQSPKYLFRKEGQNVTLSCEQNLNHDAMYWYRQDPGQGLRLIYYSQIVNDFQKGDIAEGYSVSREKKESFPLTVTSAQKNPTAFYLCASSSLGLATQETQYFGPGTRLLVL.

The chain joins TRBV9 to TRBJ1-2; 9 bases map to TRBD1. Germline CDR1 reads SGDLS; CDR2 reads YYNGEE. The CDR3 is made up of 15 amino acids. Unmatched junction bases numbered 5, after V lost 0 bases and J lost 5 bases. CDR3 DNA sequence: TGTGCCAGCAGCGTAGGACGGACAGGGGTATATGGCTACACCTTC. It yields the protein CASSVGRTGVYGYTF.